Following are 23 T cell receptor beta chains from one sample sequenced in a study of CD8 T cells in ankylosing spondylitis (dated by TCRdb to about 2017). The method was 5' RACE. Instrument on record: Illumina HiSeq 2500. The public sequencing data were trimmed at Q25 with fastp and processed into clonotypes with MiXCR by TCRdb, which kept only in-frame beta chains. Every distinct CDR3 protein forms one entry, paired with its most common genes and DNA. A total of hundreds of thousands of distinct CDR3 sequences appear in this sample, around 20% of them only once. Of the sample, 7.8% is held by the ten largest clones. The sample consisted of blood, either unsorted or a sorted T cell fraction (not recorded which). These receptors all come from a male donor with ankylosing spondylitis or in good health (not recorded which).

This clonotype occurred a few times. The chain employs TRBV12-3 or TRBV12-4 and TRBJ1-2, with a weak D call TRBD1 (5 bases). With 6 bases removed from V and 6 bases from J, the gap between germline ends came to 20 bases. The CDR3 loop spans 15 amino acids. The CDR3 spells CASSPGYAGQDGYTF. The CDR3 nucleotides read TGTGCCAGCAGCCCCGGGTATGCAGGGCAGGATGGCTACACCTTC.

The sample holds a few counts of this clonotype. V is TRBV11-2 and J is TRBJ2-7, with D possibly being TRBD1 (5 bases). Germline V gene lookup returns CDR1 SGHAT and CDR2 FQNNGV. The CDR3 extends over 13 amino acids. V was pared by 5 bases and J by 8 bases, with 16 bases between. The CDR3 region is CASSAQTVTQQYV. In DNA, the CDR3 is TGTGCCAGCAGCGCACAGACAGTTACGCAGCAGTACGTC.

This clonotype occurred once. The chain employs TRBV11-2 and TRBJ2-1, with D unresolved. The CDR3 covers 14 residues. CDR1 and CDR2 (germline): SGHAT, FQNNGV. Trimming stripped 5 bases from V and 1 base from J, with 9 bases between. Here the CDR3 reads CASSPEASYNEQFF. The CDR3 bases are TGTGCCAGCAGCCCAGAGGCTTCCTACAATGAGCAGTTCTTC.

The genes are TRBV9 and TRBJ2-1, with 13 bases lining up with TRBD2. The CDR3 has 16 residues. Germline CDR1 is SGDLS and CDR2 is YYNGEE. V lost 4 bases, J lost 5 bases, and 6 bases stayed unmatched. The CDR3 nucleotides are TGTGCCAGCAGCAGGACTAGCGGGAGTATACACAATGAGCAGTTCTTC. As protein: CASSRTSGSIHNEQFF.

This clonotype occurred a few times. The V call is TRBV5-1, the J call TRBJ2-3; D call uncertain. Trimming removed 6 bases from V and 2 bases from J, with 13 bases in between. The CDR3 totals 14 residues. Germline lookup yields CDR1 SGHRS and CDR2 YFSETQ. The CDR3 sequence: CASNARGDTDTQYF. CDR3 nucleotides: TGCGCCAGCAATGCTCGCGGCGACACAGATACGCAGTATTTT.

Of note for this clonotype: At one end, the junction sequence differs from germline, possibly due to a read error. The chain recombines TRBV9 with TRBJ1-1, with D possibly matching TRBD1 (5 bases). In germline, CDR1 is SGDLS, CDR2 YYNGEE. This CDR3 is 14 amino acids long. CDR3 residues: CTSSVGATNTEAFF. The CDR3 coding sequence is TGTACCAGCAGCGTAGGGGCGACGAACACTGAAGCTTTCTTT.

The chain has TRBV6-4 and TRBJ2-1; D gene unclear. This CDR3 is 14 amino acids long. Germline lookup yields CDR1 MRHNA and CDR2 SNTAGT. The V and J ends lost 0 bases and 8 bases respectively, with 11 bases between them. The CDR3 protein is CASSDSVASYEQFF. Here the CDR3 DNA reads TGTGCCAGCAGTGACTCAGTCGCTAGTTATGAGCAGTTCTTC.

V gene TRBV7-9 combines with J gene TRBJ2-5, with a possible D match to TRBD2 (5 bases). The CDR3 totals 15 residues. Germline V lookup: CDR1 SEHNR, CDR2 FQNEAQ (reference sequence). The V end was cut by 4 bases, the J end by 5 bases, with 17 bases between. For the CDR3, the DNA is TGTGCCAGCAGCTCCCTAGACCTAGCTTGGGAGACCCAGTACTTC. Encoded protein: CASSSLDLAWETQYF.

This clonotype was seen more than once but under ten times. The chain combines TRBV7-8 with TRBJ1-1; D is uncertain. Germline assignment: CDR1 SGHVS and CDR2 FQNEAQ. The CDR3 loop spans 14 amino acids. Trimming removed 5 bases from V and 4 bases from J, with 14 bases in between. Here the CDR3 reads CASSPPTRFTEAFF. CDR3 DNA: TGTGCCAGCAGCCCGCCGACTAGGTTCACTGAAGCTTTCTTT.

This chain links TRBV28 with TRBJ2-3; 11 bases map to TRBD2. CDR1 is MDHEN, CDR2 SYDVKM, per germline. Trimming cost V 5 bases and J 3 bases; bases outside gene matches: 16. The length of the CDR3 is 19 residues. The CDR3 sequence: CASSPTGTSGMSGTDTQYF. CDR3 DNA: TGTGCCAGCAGTCCTACCGGGACTAGCGGCATGAGTGGTACAGATACGCAGTATTTT. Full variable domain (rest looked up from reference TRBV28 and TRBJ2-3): DVKVTQSSRYLVKRTGEKVFLECVQDMDHENMFWYRQDPGLGLRLIYFSYDVKMKEKGDIPEGYSVSREKKERFSLILESASTNQTSMYLCASSPTGTSGMSGTDTQYFGPGTRLTVL.

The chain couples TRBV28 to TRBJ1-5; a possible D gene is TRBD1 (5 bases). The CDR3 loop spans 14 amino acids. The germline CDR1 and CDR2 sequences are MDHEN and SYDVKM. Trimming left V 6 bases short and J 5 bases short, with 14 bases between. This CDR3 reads CASRSDTGDQPQHF. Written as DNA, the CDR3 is TGTGCCAGCAGGTCCGACACGGGGGATCAGCCCCAGCATTTT.

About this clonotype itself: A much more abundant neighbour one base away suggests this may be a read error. The CDR3: CSARTGGTEELFF. The CDR3 DNA follows: TGCAGCGCTAGGACAGGGGGCACCGAGGAGCTGTTTTTT. The chain employs TRBV29-1 and TRBJ2-2, with 11 bases lining up with TRBD1. The CDR3 consists of 13 residues. Germline V gives CDR1 SQVTM, CDR2 ANQGSEA.

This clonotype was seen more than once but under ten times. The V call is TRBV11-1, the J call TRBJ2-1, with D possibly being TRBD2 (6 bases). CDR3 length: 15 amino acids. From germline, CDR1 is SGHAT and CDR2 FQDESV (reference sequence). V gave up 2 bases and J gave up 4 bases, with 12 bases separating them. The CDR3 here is CASSLQRALYNEQFF. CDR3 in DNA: TGTGCCAGCAGCTTACAGCGGGCCCTTTACAATGAGCAGTTCTTC.

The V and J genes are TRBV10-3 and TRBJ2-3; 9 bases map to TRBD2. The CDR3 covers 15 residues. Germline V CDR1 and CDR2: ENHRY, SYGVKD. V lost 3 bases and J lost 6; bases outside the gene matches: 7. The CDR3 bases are TGTGCCATCAGTGACCCGGGACTAGCTAAGGATACGCAGTATTTT. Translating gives CAISDPGLAKDTQYF.

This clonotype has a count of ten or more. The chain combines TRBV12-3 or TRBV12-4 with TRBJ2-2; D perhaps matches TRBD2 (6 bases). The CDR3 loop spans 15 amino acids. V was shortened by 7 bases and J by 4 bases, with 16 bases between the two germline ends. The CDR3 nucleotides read TGTGCCAGCAAAGGGGACTCGATCTTCACCGGGGAGCTGTTTTTT. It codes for CASKGDSIFTGELFF.

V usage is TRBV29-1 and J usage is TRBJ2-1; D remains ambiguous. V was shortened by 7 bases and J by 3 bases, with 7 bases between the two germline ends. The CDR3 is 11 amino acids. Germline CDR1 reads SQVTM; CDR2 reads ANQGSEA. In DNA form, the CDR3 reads TGCAGCGCCGAGCTCTACAATGAGCAGTTCTTC. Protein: CSAELYNEQFF.

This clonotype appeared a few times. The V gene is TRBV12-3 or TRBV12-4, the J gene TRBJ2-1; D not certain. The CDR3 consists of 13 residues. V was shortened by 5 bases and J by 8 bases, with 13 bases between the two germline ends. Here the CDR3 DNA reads TGTGCCAGCAGTCGAGACCGTATGGATGAGCAGTTCTTC. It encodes CASSRDRMDEQFF.

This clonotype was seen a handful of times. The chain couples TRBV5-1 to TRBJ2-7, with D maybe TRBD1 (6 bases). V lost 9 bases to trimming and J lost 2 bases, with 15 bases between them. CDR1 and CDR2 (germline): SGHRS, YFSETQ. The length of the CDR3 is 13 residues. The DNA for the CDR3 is TGCGCCACCACGCAGGACAGAACCTACGAGCAGTACGTC. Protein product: CATTQDRTYEQYV.

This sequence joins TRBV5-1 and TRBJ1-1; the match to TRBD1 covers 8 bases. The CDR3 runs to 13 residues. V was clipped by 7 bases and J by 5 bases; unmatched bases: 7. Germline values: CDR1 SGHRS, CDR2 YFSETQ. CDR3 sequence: CASGTGGVTEAFF. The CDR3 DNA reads TGCGCCAGCGGTACAGGGGGTGTAACTGAAGCTTTCTTT. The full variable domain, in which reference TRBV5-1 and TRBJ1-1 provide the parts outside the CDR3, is KAGVTQTPRYLIKTRGQQVTLSCSPISGHRSVSWYQQTPGQGLQFLFEYFSETQRNKGNFPGRFSGRQFSNSRSEMNVSTLELGDSALYLCASGTGGVTEAFFGQGTRLTVV.

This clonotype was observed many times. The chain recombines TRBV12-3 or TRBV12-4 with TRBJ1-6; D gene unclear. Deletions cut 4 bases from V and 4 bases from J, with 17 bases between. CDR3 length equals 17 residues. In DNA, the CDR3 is TGTGCCAGCAGTTCCCCCGCGGGCATGGCATATAATTCACCCCTCCACTTT. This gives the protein CASSSPAGMAYNSPLHF.

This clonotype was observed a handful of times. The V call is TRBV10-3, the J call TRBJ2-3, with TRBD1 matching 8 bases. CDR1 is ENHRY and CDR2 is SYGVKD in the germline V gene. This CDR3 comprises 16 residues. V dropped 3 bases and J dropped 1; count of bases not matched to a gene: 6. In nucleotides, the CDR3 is TGTGCCATCAGTGACCTCGACAGGGGAGGCACAGATACGCAGTATTTT. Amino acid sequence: CAISDLDRGGTDTQYF.

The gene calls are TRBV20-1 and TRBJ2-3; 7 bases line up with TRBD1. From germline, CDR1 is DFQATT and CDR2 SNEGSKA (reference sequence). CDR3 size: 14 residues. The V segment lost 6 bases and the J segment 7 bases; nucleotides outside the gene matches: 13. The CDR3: CSAEAGGVFHTQYF. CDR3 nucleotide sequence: TGCAGTGCCGAGGCAGGGGGAGTTTTCCATACGCAGTATTTT.

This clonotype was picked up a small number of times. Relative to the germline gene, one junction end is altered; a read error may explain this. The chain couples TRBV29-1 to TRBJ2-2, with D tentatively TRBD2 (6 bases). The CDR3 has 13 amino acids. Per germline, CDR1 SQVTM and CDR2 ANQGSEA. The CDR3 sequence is CSVAPQGGGDLFF. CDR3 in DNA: TGCAGCGTTGCACCCCAAGGTGGCGGGGATCTGTTTTTT.